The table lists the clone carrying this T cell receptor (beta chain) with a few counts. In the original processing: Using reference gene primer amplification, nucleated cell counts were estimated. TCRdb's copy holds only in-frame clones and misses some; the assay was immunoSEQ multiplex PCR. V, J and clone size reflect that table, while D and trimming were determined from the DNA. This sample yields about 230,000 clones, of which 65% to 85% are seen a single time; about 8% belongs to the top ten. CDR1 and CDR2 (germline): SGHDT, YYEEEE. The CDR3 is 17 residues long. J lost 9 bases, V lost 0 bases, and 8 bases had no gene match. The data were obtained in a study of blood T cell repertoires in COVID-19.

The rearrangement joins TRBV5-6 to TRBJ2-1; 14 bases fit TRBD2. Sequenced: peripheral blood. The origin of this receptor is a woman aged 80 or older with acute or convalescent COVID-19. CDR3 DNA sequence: TGTGCCAGCAGCTTGGCCCCGGGACTAGCGGGAGTCACTGAGCAGTTCTTC. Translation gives CASSLAPGLAGVTEQFF.